The 18 T cell receptor beta chains listed next were all sequenced from one sample in a study of identical twins. In TCRdb, the 5' RACE reads were re-called with MiXCR into one record per CDR3 protein. The repertoire consists of 640,000 or so distinct CDR3 sequences, with roughly 6% occurring once and the leading ten covering around 1.9%. The sequencing input was naive T cells sorted from blood. The receptor set was obtained from a man younger than 35 in good health.

The rearrangement links TRBV6-2 or TRBV6-3 to TRBJ1-2; no clear D. CDR3 length equals 14 residues. Trimming left V 6 bases short and J 4 bases short, with 15 bases between. CDR1 is MNHEY and CDR2 is SVGEGT in the germline V gene. The CDR3 loop is CASSGGWSRYGYTF. DNA of the CDR3: TGTGCCAGCAGCGGTGGATGGAGCCGCTATGGCTACACCTTC.

The CDR3 sequence is CASSFAATSTDTQYF. CDR3 coding DNA: TGTGCCAGCAGCTTCGCAGCAACAAGCACAGATACGCAGTATTTT. This chain links TRBV11-2 with TRBJ2-3; D uncertain. V lost 3 bases and J lost 0, with 10 bases in between. This CDR3 region has 15 residues. The germline CDR1 and CDR2 sequences are SGHAT and FQNNGV.

This clonotype was picked up many times. The rearrangement joins TRBV12-3 or TRBV12-4 to TRBJ2-3; TRBD1 agrees at 7 bases. This CDR3 comprises 15 residues. The V and J ends lost 3 bases and 1 base, in that order; junction bases with no gene match: 4. CDR3 in amino acids: CASSFSDRGTDTQYF. Here the CDR3 DNA reads TGTGCCAGCAGTTTTTCTGACAGGGGCACAGATACGCAGTATTTT.

This clonotype was observed a few times. The gene calls are TRBV6-1 and TRBJ1-1; maybe TRBD1 (6 bases). CDR3 length equals 16 residues. V lost 8 bases to trimming and J lost 1 base, with 20 bases between them. Germline V gene sequence: CDR1 MNHNS, CDR2 SASEGT. CDR3 sequence: CASPQSQGLGNTEAFF. The CDR3 DNA is TGTGCCAGCCCTCAGTCCCAGGGGCTGGGGAACACTGAAGCTTTCTTT.

The rearrangement uses TRBV12-3 or TRBV12-4 and TRBJ2-3; 7 nucleotides line up with TRBD2. This CDR3 region has 17 residues. With V trimmed by 8 bases and J by 2 bases, 16 bases remained unmatched. The CDR3 sequence is CASDDPTREVDTDTQYF. CDR3 bases: TGTGCCAGCGACGATCCAACCCGGGAGGTGGACACAGATACGCAGTATTTT.

This clonotype has just a few counts. CDR3 protein: CASSNWTLLYEQYF. DNA of the CDR3: TGTGCCAGCAGCAACTGGACTCTCCTTTACGAGCAGTACTTC. The chain is built from TRBV21-1 and TRBJ2-7; the table gives TRBD2 as D, unverified against the DNA. TRBV21-1 is a known pseudogene. The CDR3 contains 14 residues.

This chain connects TRBV3-1 to TRBJ2-2; a possible D gene is TRBD2 (7 bases). This CDR3 is 17 amino acids long. Germline assignment: CDR1 LGHDT and CDR2 YNNKEL (reference sequence). Trimming took off 1 base at V and 6 bases at J, with 18 bases between the two ends. In DNA, the CDR3 is TGTGCCAGCAGCCAAGGCCATGGGGGCGGGAGCCCCGGGGAGCTGTTTTTT. Its translation: CASSQGHGGGSPGELFF.

The chain couples TRBV11-2 to TRBJ2-1, with TRBD1 matching 9 bases. Looked up from germline, CDR1 is SGHAT and CDR2 is FQNNGV. V shed 7 bases, J shed 2 bases, and the junction held 15 bases outside the gene matches. CDR3 length equals 18 residues. The CDR3 spells CASIGTGFRGSTYNEQFF. In DNA form, the CDR3 reads TGTGCCAGCATAGGGACAGGGTTTCGGGGGAGCACCTACAATGAGCAGTTCTTC.

At least ten counts were recorded for this clonotype. The genes are TRBV27 and TRBJ1-2, with D tentatively TRBD1 (6 bases). CDR3 size: 12 residues. Trimming left V 7 bases short and J 4 bases short, with 10 bases between. Looked up from germline, CDR1 is MNHEY and CDR2 is SMNVEV (reference sequence). The CDR3 bases are TGTGCCAGCAAGACAGGCGGCTATGGCTACACCTTC. Its protein is CASKTGGYGYTF.

Ten or more counts support this clonotype. J is TRBJ2-1 and V is TRBV20-1, with 10 nucleotides matching TRBD2. The CDR3 has 16 amino acids. Germline trimming cut 4 bases from V and 7 bases from J; bases unmatched to any gene: 13. CDR1 is DFQATT, CDR2 SNEGSKA, per germline (reference sequence). This chain's CDR3 is CSAKPPQAGGPNEQFF. The CDR3 region has the DNA TGCAGTGCTAAACCCCCCCAAGCGGGAGGGCCGAATGAGCAGTTCTTC.

This clonotype has more than one count but fewer than ten. The chain combines TRBV5-6 with TRBJ2-3; TRBD1 might be the D (6 bases). Germline V gives CDR1 SGHDT, CDR2 YYEEEE. V was cut by 4 bases and J by 0 bases, with 18 bases left in between. CDR3 length: 17 amino acids. This CDR3 is CASSIGQSRISTDTQYF. The CDR3 nucleotides read TGTGCCAGCAGCATCGGACAGTCGAGAATTAGCACAGATACGCAGTATTTT.

V gene TRBV12-3 or TRBV12-4 combines with J gene TRBJ2-3, with 10 bases aligning to TRBD1. The CDR3 runs to 16 residues. Trimming cost V 0 bases and J 5 bases; bases outside gene matches: 5. The CDR3 loop reads CASSLAGTGVEDTQYF. CDR3 DNA: TGTGCCAGCAGTTTAGCCGGGACAGGGGTGGAAGATACGCAGTATTTT.

This chain joins TRBV28 and TRBJ2-7, with D perhaps being TRBD1 or TRBD2 (6 bases each). The CDR3 is 11 amino acids. V lost 3 bases and J 11 bases, leaving 11 bases between the germline ends. Germline V gene data show CDR1 as MDHEN and CDR2 as SYDVKM. The CDR3 region has the DNA TGTGCCAGCAGTTTTCGGGGGCAGGAGTACTTC. This gives the protein CASSFRGQEYF.

This clonotype has only a few counts. V and J are TRBV12-3 or TRBV12-4 and TRBJ2-5; TRBD1 or TRBD2 may be the D gene (7 bases each). Trimming removed 6 bases at V and 4 bases at J, with 18 bases between. This CDR3 has 15 amino acids. CDR3 DNA sequence: TGTGCCAGCAGAGGAGCGGGACAGTCTATAGAGACCCAGTACTTC. This gives the protein CASRGAGQSIETQYF.

This clonotype was picked up many times. V and J are TRBV14 and TRBJ2-2, with D perhaps TRBD1 (6 bases). This CDR3 comprises 15 residues. V lost 1 base to trimming and J lost 0 bases, with 6 bases between them. CDR1 is SGHDN and CDR2 is FVKESK in the germline V gene. CDR3 DNA: TGTGCCAGCAGCCAAGGACAGGCGAACACCGGGGAGCTGTTTTTT. Protein sequence: CASSQGQANTGELFF.

This clonotype was counted many times. The chain combines TRBV20-1 with TRBJ1-4; 9 positions match TRBD1. V shed 3 bases and J 4 bases; nucleotides not matched to a gene: 3. The CDR3 loop spans 14 amino acids. Germline V gene sequence: CDR1 DFQATT, CDR2 SNEGSKA (reference sequence). The CDR3 region is CSARGQGNNEKLFF. The CDR3 nucleotides read TGCAGTGCTAGGGGACAGGGCAATAATGAAAAACTGTTTTTT.

This clonotype was seen only a few times. The chain employs TRBV14 and TRBJ2-5; TRBD2 matches 8 bases. Germline V gene data show CDR1 as SGHDN and CDR2 as FVKESK. The CDR3 contains 15 residues. The J segment lost 5 bases and the V segment lost 0 bases, leaving 5 bases of the junction unmatched. The CDR3 DNA reads as TGTGCCAGCAGCCAAGATGTGCGCGGGGGGGAGACCCAGTACTTC. This codes for CASSQDVRGGETQYF.

This chain links TRBV18 with TRBJ1-6; 7 bases are a match to TRBD1. Germline V lookup: CDR1 KGHSH, CDR2 LQKENI. J was trimmed by 9 bases and V by 3 bases; bases with no gene match: 5. The CDR3 sequence is 14 residues long. Written as DNA, the CDR3 is TGTGCCAGCTCACCCGGACAGGTGGCTTCACCCCTCCACTTT. Residues: CASSPGQVASPLHF.